This entry lists 28 T cell receptor beta chains sequenced from one sample in a study of T cell responses to AZD1222 COVID-19 vaccine. Generated by immunoSEQ multiplex PCR, the TCRdb table keeps only in-frame clones and is missing some. The sample lists around 120,000 clones, 80% to 90% occurring once. This sample comprised peripheral blood, obtained on day 0 of AZD1222 vaccination. Receptor source: an adult in good health.

V usage is TRBV27 and J usage is TRBJ1-2, with no clear D. This CDR3 is 14 amino acids long. With 7 bases removed from V and 6 bases from J, the gap between germline ends came to 18 bases. Germline lookup yields CDR1 MNHEY and CDR2 SMNVEV (reference sequence). CDR3 nucleotide sequence: TGTGCCAGCACCTCCTCCTTCGGACGAAATGGCTACACCTTC. Encoded protein: CASTSSFGRNGYTF.

In its sample, this clone was seen a few times. V and J are TRBV28 and TRBJ1-5, with TRBD1 matching over 7 bases. Germline V lookup: CDR1 MDHEN, CDR2 SYDVKM. The trim removed 1 base at V and 7 bases at J, leaving 10 bases unmatched. The CDR3 extends over 16 amino acids. The CDR3 bases are TGTGCCAGCAGTTTATCCCCCCCAGGGGGAGGGCAGCCCCAGCATTTT. Its protein is CASSLSPPGGGQPQHF.

The CDR3 is CASMSGQGTQPQHF. The CDR3 nucleotides are TGTGCCAGCATGTCGGGACAGGGGACTCAGCCCCAGCATTTT. The chain recombines TRBV28 with TRBJ1-5; 10 nucleotides agree with TRBD1. Germline CDR1 reads MDHEN; CDR2 reads SYDVKM. The CDR3 consists of 14 residues. Trimming at V came to 7 bases and at J to 6 bases, leaving 6 bases not matched to a gene.

V usage is TRBV12-3 or TRBV12-4 and J usage is TRBJ1-1; possibly TRBD1 for D (5 bases). Trimming took off 7 bases at V and 6 bases at J, with 15 bases between the two ends. There are 13 residues in the CDR3. The CDR3 spells CASTTRGGAEAFF. CDR3 bases: TGTGCCAGCACCACGCGTGGGGGGGCTGAAGCTTTCTTT.

V is TRBV10-3 and J is TRBJ1-6, with D maybe TRBD1 (6 bases). From germline, CDR1 is ENHRY and CDR2 SYGVKD. Trimming stripped 3 bases from V and 14 bases from J, with 17 bases between. The CDR3 extends over 14 amino acids. The CDR3 is CAISDPGGGTALHF. The CDR3, as DNA: TGTGCCATCAGTGACCCGGGGGGCGGAACGGCCCTCCACTTT.

The chain uses TRBV6-5 and TRBJ1-1, with D tentatively TRBD1 (5 bases). The CDR3 length is 13 residues. V lost 9 bases and J lost 4, with 15 bases in between. Germline V gene sequence: CDR1 MNHEY, CDR2 SVGAGI. In nucleotides, the CDR3 is TGTGCCAGTAAAACGACGGGGGGCACTGAAGCTTTCTTT. This codes for CASKTTGGTEAFF.

The CDR3 DNA reads as TGTGCCAGCAGCCCCCGCTATTGGGACAGAGCCTACGAGCAGTACTTC. This codes for CASSPRYWDRAYEQYF. The chain links TRBV14 to TRBJ2-7, with 7 bases fitting TRBD1. The CDR3 is 16 residues long. Germline V gene data show CDR1 as SGHDN and CDR2 as FVKESK. Trimming cost V 4 bases and J 2 bases; bases outside gene matches: 11.

The chain links TRBV5-4 to TRBJ1-1; D not resolved. The CDR3 has 14 residues. V was shortened by 4 bases and J by 5 bases, with 15 bases between the two germline ends. Germline-derived CDR1 and CDR2 are SGHNT and YYREEE (reference sequence). The CDR3 DNA reads TGTGCCAGCAGCCGTGAAAGGGCCGGAACTGAAGCTTTCTTT. It translates to CASSRERAGTEAFF.

V usage is TRBV15 and J usage is TRBJ2-1, with D possibly TRBD2 on 5 matching bases. The CDR3 is made up of 14 amino acids. The V gene lost 4 bases and the J gene lost 2 bases, with 9 bases spanning the gap. The V gene's germline CDR1 is LNHNV and CDR2 YYDKDF (reference sequence). CDR3 nucleotide sequence: TGTGCCACCAGCACTAGCTATACCTACAATGAGCAGTTCTTC. Its translation: CATSTSYTYNEQFF. Together with reference TRBV15 and TRBJ2-1, the CDR3 gives the full variable domain: DAMVIQNPRYQVTQFGKPVTLSCSQTLNHNVMYWYQQKSSQAPKLLFHYYDKDFNNEADTPDNFQSRRPNTSFCFLDIRSPGLGDTAMYLCATSTSYTYNEQFFGPGTRLTVL.

This chain uses TRBV29-1 with TRBJ2-3; D is unclear. This CDR3 comprises 13 residues. With 7 bases removed from V and 5 bases from J, the gap between germline ends came to 16 bases. The germline V gene encodes CDR1 SQVTM and CDR2 ANQGSEA. The DNA for the CDR3 is TGCAGCGCCCGCAGAGCCCCGGTAGATACGCAGTATTTT. This encodes CSARRAPVDTQYF.

This chain connects TRBV6-5 to TRBJ1-5; possibly TRBD1 for D (6 bases). Trimming cost V 6 bases and J 7 bases, with 19 bases left between them. The V gene's germline CDR1 is MNHEY and CDR2 SVGAGI. The CDR3 is made up of 15 amino acids. The CDR3 sequence: CASRPLEGGGQPQHF. CDR3 nucleotide sequence: TGTGCCAGCAGGCCCCTGGAAGGGGGAGGACAGCCCCAGCATTTT.

The chain has TRBV28 and TRBJ1-1, with D perhaps matching TRBD1 (6 bases). Germline CDR1 MDHEN, CDR2 SYDVKM. This CDR3 has 16 amino acids. V lost 6 bases and J 1 base, leaving 18 bases between the germline ends. The CDR3 nucleotides are TGTGCCAGCAGACCCTCTGCAGGGGTCCCGAACACTGAAGCTTTCTTT. This sequence encodes CASRPSAGVPNTEAFF.

The CDR3 DNA sequence: TGTGCCAGCAGTGGGACCCGCGGCTCCTACAATGAGCAGTTCTTC. Protein: CASSGTRGSYNEQFF. This chain links TRBV2 with TRBJ2-1; D is ambiguous. V was pared by 4 bases and J by 0 bases, with 10 bases between. Per the germline V gene, CDR1 is SNHLY and CDR2 is FYNNEI. The CDR3 loop spans 15 amino acids.

The chain carries TRBV4-3 and TRBJ2-7; D might be TRBD2 (5 bases). Looked up from germline, CDR1 is LGHNA and CDR2 is YSLEER. V lost 1 base to trimming and J lost 6 bases, with 19 bases between them. The length of the CDR3 is 16 residues. The CDR3 loop reads CASSQVSGDVRGEQYF. The CDR3 coding sequence is TGCGCCAGCAGCCAAGTTAGTGGGGATGTCCGGGGCGAGCAGTACTTC.

This chain connects TRBV10-3 to TRBJ2-7; D perhaps matches TRBD2 (7 bases). Trimming left V 10 bases short and J 4 bases short, with 23 bases between. Germline V gene sequence: CDR1 ENHRY, CDR2 SYGVKD. CDR3 length equals 15 residues. Here the CDR3 reads CATRKGGDGFYEQYF. In DNA form, the CDR3 reads TGTGCCACTCGTAAAGGGGGGGACGGCTTTTACGAGCAGTACTTC.

The V call is TRBV7-9, the J call TRBJ1-2; D gene ambiguous. Germline loops: CDR1 SEHNR, CDR2 FQNEAQ (reference sequence). The CDR3 runs 13 residues. V gave up 1 base and J gave up 3 bases, with 6 bases separating them. The CDR3 region has the DNA TGTGCCAGCAGCTTAGTAACCGACTATGGCTACACCTTC. This encodes CASSLVTDYGYTF.

The chain combines TRBV18 with TRBJ1-1; 12 positions agree with TRBD1. V was clipped by 2 bases and J by 1 base; unmatched bases: 5. The CDR3 runs to 17 residues. The germline V gene has CDR1 KGHSH and CDR2 LQKENI. The CDR3 here is CASSPIPGQGANTEAFF. CDR3 in DNA: TGTGCCAGCTCACCAATCCCGGGACAGGGGGCGAACACTGAAGCTTTCTTT. Full variable domain (remainder filled in from reference TRBV18 and TRBJ1-1): NAGVMQNPRHLVRRRGQEARLRCSPMKGHSHVYWYRQLPEEGLKFMVYLQKENIIDESGMPKERFSAEFPKEGPSILRIQQVVRGDSAAYFCASSPIPGQGANTEAFFGQGTRLTVV.

The chain joins TRBV30 to TRBJ1-3; D not resolved. Germline CDR1 is GTSNPN and CDR2 is SVGIG (reference sequence). Deletions cut 4 bases from V and 9 bases from J, with 10 bases between. The CDR3 has 11 residues. The CDR3, as DNA: TGTGCCTGGACAGGCGAGTTCACCATATATTTT. Protein: CAWTGEFTIYF.

The chain joins TRBV7-9 to TRBJ1-3; D remains unclear. This CDR3 spans 14 amino acids. Germline CDR1 and CDR2: SEHNR and FQNEAQ (reference sequence). Trimming shortened V by 4 bases and J by 4 bases, and 11 bases separated the two germline ends. The CDR3 here is CASSSRLAGNTIYF. The CDR3 coding sequence is TGTGCCAGCAGCTCGCGGTTGGCCGGAAACACCATATATTTT. Full variable domain (missing parts from reference TRBV7-9 and TRBJ1-3): DTGVSQNPRHKITKRGQNVTFRCDPISEHNRLYWYRQTLGQGPEFLTYFQNEAQLEKSRLLSDRFSAERPKGSFSTLEIQRTEQGDSAMYLCASSSRLAGNTIYFGEGSWLTVV.

V is TRBV29-1 and J is TRBJ2-2; D remains unclear. Germline values: CDR1 SQVTM, CDR2 ANQGSEA. Trimming cost V 4 bases and J 0 bases, with 12 bases left between them. The CDR3 consists of 15 residues. CDR3 sequence (DNA): TGCAGCGTTGGTCCCCGGCCCGCGAACACCGGGGAGCTGTTTTTT. It yields the protein CSVGPRPANTGELFF.

This clone was recorded once. V is TRBV28 and J is TRBJ1-3; D ambiguous. The germline gives CDR1 MDHEN, CDR2 SYDVKM. The V end was cut by 4 bases, the J end by 7 bases, with 2 bases between. The CDR3 runs to 10 residues. DNA of the CDR3: TGTGCCAGCAGTTCTAACACCATATATTTT. As protein: CASSSNTIYF.

In DNA, the CDR3 is TGTGCCAGCAGTTTTCAGGGGGCGGGTGGCTACACCTTC. Translated: CASSFQGAGGYTF. This chain links TRBV27 with TRBJ1-2; 8 nucleotides match TRBD1. The germline V gene encodes CDR1 MNHEY and CDR2 SMNVEV (reference sequence). The V segment lost 3 bases and the J segment 7 bases; nucleotides outside the gene matches: 4. The CDR3 runs 13 residues.

This sequence joins TRBV11-2 and TRBJ1-2; 9 bases agree with TRBD1. The CDR3 totals 15 residues. CDR1 is SGHAT, CDR2 FQNNGV, per germline. V trimming: 2 bases; J trimming: 6 bases; junction bases outside the gene matches: 7. The chain's CDR3 is CASSLSGQGLNGYTF. DNA of the CDR3: TGTGCCAGCAGCTTATCAGGACAGGGGTTGAATGGCTACACCTTC. Full variable domain (remainder filled in from reference TRBV11-2 and TRBJ1-2): EAGVAQSPRYKIIEKRQSVAFWCNPISGHATLYWYQQILGQGPKLLIQFQNNGVVDDSQLPKDRFSAERLKGVDSTLKIQPAKLEDSAVYLCASSLSGQGLNGYTFGSGTRLTVV.

This clone turned up a few times. V is TRBV7-8 and J is TRBJ1-6; 9 bases fit TRBD1. Per the germline V gene, CDR1 is SGHVS and CDR2 is FQNEAQ. The J segment lost 9 bases and the V segment lost 5 bases, leaving 5 bases of the junction unmatched. The CDR3 has 14 residues. CDR3: CASSMTGGISPLHF. CDR3 DNA: TGTGCCAGCAGCATGACAGGGGGGATTTCACCCCTCCACTTT. Combining the CDR3 with reference TRBV7-8 and TRBJ1-6 gives the whole variable domain GAGVSQSPRYKVAKRGQDVALRCDPISGHVSLFWYQQALGQGPEFLTYFQNEAQLDKSGLPSDRFFAERPEGSVSTLKIQRTQQEDSAVYLCASSMTGGISPLHFGNGTRLTVT.

The chain links TRBV4-1 to TRBJ1-2; weak D call: TRBD1 (5 bases). Trimming shortened V by 4 bases and J by 8 bases, and 23 bases separated the two germline ends. The CDR3 covers 16 residues. From germline, CDR1 is MGHRA and CDR2 YSYEKL. The DNA for the CDR3 is TGCGCCAGCAGCCTCCGGGGATCGGGGGGAGTTGGCGGCTACACCTTC. This translates into CASSLRGSGGVGGYTF.

The chain links TRBV10-3 to TRBJ1-4; 11 nucleotides line up with TRBD1. Germline V gives CDR1 ENHRY, CDR2 SYGVKD. The CDR3 length is 14 residues. Trimming took 6 bases from V and 6 from J; bases not matched to a gene: 3. CDR3 nucleotide sequence: TGTGCCATCAGGCCGGGACAGGGGGATGAAAAACTGTTTTTT. Encoded protein: CAIRPGQGDEKLFF.

J is TRBJ2-2 and V is TRBV7-3, with D possibly being TRBD1 (6 bases). Germline assignment: CDR1 SGHTA and CDR2 FQGTGA. CDR3 length: 13 residues. Between the trimmed V and J ends, which lost 5 bases and 9 bases, there was a span of 13 bases. This CDR3 reads CASSPPGARELFF. The CDR3 DNA reads as TGTGCCAGCAGCCCCCCAGGGGCTCGGGAGCTGTTTTTT.

This clone was counted between two and nine times. The chain carries TRBV10-3 and TRBJ2-7; 8 bases match TRBD1. The CDR3 is 12 amino acids. Germline V CDR1 and CDR2: ENHRY, SYGVKD. The J segment lost 9 bases and the V segment lost 4 bases, leaving 5 bases of the junction unmatched. The CDR3 region is CAISGITGGQYF. Here the CDR3 DNA reads TGTGCCATCAGTGGGATAACAGGGGGGCAGTACTTC.